The 28 T cell receptor beta chains presented below share a single source sample, sequenced in a study of T cell repertoires in cytomegalovirus infection (dated by TCRdb to about 2019). The sample's treatment or condition label, decoded: in vitro stimulation with specific CMV peptide epitopes to enrich CMV-specific T cells. Data came from an Illumina HiSeq 1500. TCRdb trimmed the raw reads at Q25, called clones with MiXCR and kept productive beta chains. One record per CDR3 amino acid sequence lists the most common genes and DNA. Within this sample are roughly 280,000 distinct CDR3 sequences, with roughly a fifth of them counted one time only. The ten top clones hold roughly a fifth of the sample. Their cognate antigens are unknown. Source: cultured PBMCs, taken from culture after CMV antigen stimulation. The receptor source for this set is a human donor in good health (CMV status not recorded). Some clones in this sample may be carry-over from other donors' samples.

This clonotype was recorded at least ten times. J is TRBJ2-2 and V is TRBV6-1, with TRBD1 matching over 7 bases. In germline, CDR1 is MNHNS, CDR2 SASEGT. The CDR3 has 15 residues. V dropped 5 bases and J dropped 6; count of bases not matched to a gene: 9. The CDR3 reads CASSSEGAGAGELFF. The CDR3 bases are TGTGCCAGCAGTTCCGAGGGGGCAGGGGCCGGGGAGCTGTTTTTT.

In this sample, this clonotype turned up a few times. The chain links TRBV3-1 to TRBJ2-7, with D possibly being TRBD2 (5 bases). CDR3 length: 13 residues. CDR1 is LGHDT, CDR2 YNNKEL, per germline (reference sequence). Trimming cost V 1 base and J 7 bases, with 11 bases left between them. The CDR3 loop is CASSQGRMGEQYV. CDR3 DNA sequence: TGTGCCAGCAGCCAAGGGAGGATGGGGGAGCAGTACGTC.

V is TRBV7-6 and J is TRBJ2-1; the D is unclear. This CDR3 spans 16 amino acids. Germline CDR1 is SGHVS and CDR2 is FNYEAQ. Trimming removed 3 bases from V and 0 bases from J, with 12 bases in between. CDR3 bases: TGTGCCAGCAGCTTTCGGTGGGCAGGCTCCTACAATGAGCAGTTCTTC. As protein: CASSFRWAGSYNEQFF.

The V and J genes are TRBV4-1 and TRBJ1-6; D is unresolved. The CDR3 extends over 13 amino acids. Germline loops: CDR1 MGHRA, CDR2 YSYEKL. Trimming took 1 base from V and 12 from J, leaving 10 bases between them. The DNA for the CDR3 is TGCGCCAGCAGCCAAGGCGCTGCACGACCCCTCCACTTT. Amino acid sequence: CASSQGAARPLHF.

This rearrangement joins TRBV6-5 to TRBJ2-1; TRBD1 matches at 8 bases. Germline V gene data show CDR1 as MNHEY and CDR2 as SVGAGI. J gave up 8 bases and V 3 bases, and 6 bases lay outside the gene matches. The CDR3 loop spans 14 amino acids. This CDR3 reads CASSYDRGLDEQFF. The CDR3 DNA is TGTGCCAGCAGTTATGACAGGGGCTTGGATGAGCAGTTCTTC.

This clonotype was detected many times. The V gene is TRBV7-3, the J gene TRBJ2-1, with TRBD1 identical over 9 bases. Unmatched junction bases numbered 10, after V lost 8 bases and J lost 8 bases. From germline, CDR1 is SGHTA and CDR2 FQGTGA. This CDR3 has 14 residues. This chain's CDR3 is CASAPGQGYDEQFF. The CDR3 nucleotides are TGTGCCAGCGCACCGGGACAGGGTTACGATGAGCAGTTCTTC.

J is TRBJ2-1 and V is TRBV6-2 or TRBV6-3; 7 bases line up with TRBD2. CDR3 length: 14 residues. With 1 base clipped from V and 8 bases from J, the junction kept 5 bases outside the gene matches. Germline V CDR1 and CDR2: MNHEY, SVGEGT. The CDR3: CASSYWRETHEQFF. The CDR3 DNA reads as TGTGCCAGCAGTTACTGGCGGGAGACCCATGAGCAGTTCTTC.

In its sample, this clonotype was seen a few times. The V gene is TRBV12-3 or TRBV12-4, the J gene TRBJ1-5; no definite D call. The ends were cut back, 5 bases at V and 3 bases at J, with 14 bases in the middle. This CDR3 has 15 amino acids. Here the CDR3 DNA reads TGTGCCAGCAGTCCTTCGGTGAGGGACAATCAGCCCCAGCATTTT. It is translated as CASSPSVRDNQPQHF.

This chain joins TRBV12-3 or TRBV12-4 and TRBJ2-1; TRBD2 agrees at 8 bases. The CDR3 spans 13 residues. The V gene end was trimmed by 10 bases and the J gene end by 6 bases; junction bases not matched to a gene: 8. This chain's CDR3 is CATKTGRGNEQFF. The DNA of the CDR3 is TGTGCCACCAAGACCGGGAGGGGCAATGAGCAGTTCTTC.

The gene calls are TRBV20-1 and TRBJ2-6; D unclear. Trimming stripped 0 bases from V and 0 bases from J, with 6 bases between. Germline-derived CDR1 and CDR2 are DFQATT and SNEGSKA (reference sequence). The CDR3 length is 15 residues. The CDR3 loop reads CSAREDRSGANVLTF. CDR3 coding DNA: TGCAGTGCTAGAGAGGACCGCTCTGGGGCCAACGTCCTGACTTTC.

This chain uses TRBV20-1 with TRBJ1-6; a possible D gene is TRBD1 (5 bases). CDR3 size: 15 residues. V was trimmed by 1 base and J by 7 bases, leaving 14 bases between them. In germline, CDR1 is DFQATT, CDR2 SNEGSKA (reference sequence). CDR3 sequence reads: CSARGGMIHNSPLHF. DNA for the CDR3: TGCAGTGCTAGAGGGGGGATGATCCACAATTCACCCCTCCACTTT.

Ten or more counts support this clonotype. The chain joins TRBV7-2 to TRBJ2-5, with TRBD1 identical over 8 bases. V dropped 1 base and J dropped 4; count of bases not matched to a gene: 5. This CDR3 is 15 amino acids long. CDR1 is SGHTA, CDR2 FQGNSA, per germline. The CDR3 bases are TGTGCCAGCAGCTTAGTCACAGGGGGAAGAGAGACCCAGTACTTC. It codes for CASSLVTGGRETQYF.

CDR3 coding DNA: TGCGCCAGCAGTGATGGGGGGGCAGGGGTAGATACGCAGTATTTT. Translating it yields CASSDGGAGVDTQYF. The chain links TRBV10-2 to TRBJ2-3; D is possibly TRBD2 (7 bases). In germline, CDR1 is WSHSY, CDR2 SAAADI. V lost 3 bases to trimming and J lost 5 bases, with 15 bases between them. CDR3 length: 15 residues.

This clonotype was detected a few times. The genes are TRBV18 and TRBJ2-5; possible D gene TRBD2, 7 bases. V dropped 4 bases and J dropped 5 bases, with 17 bases sitting between them. Per the germline V gene, CDR1 is KGHSH and CDR2 is LQKENI. This CDR3 is built from 15 residues. In nucleotides, the CDR3 is TGTGCCAGCTCACGGGACTACAGGGATGGGGAGACCCAGTACTTC. Its translation: CASSRDYRDGETQYF. Full variable domain (rest looked up from reference TRBV18 and TRBJ2-5): NAGVMQNPRHLVRRRGQEARLRCSPMKGHSHVYWYRQLPEEGLKFMVYLQKENIIDESGMPKERFSAEFPKEGPSILRIQQVVRGDSAAYFCASSRDYRDGETQYFGPGTRLLVL.

This clonotype was counted many times. This chain joins TRBV7-8 and TRBJ2-5; D gene ambiguous. In germline, CDR1 is SGHVS, CDR2 FQNEAQ. Trimming took off 2 bases at V and 14 bases at J, with 24 bases between the two ends. This CDR3 comprises 15 residues. The CDR3 region has the DNA TGTGCCAGCAGCTTAAAATTCTCTCTTCGGCCAGACCCTTACTTC. As protein: CASSLKFSLRPDPYF.

This sequence joins TRBV11-3 and TRBJ2-2; 8 nucleotides agree with TRBD1. The CDR3 is made up of 17 amino acids. The V and J ends lost 5 bases and 1 base, in that order; junction bases with no gene match: 9. Germline V gene lookup returns CDR1 SGHNT and CDR2 YENEEA. This chain's CDR3 is CASSHFLGQGNTGELFF. The CDR3 coding sequence is TGTGCCAGCAGCCACTTTCTCGGACAGGGGAACACCGGGGAGCTGTTTTTT.

This chain connects TRBV6-2 or TRBV6-3 to TRBJ1-1; 7 positions agree with TRBD1. Trimming removed 4 bases from V and 0 bases from J; junction bases left unmatched: 2. Germline V lookup: CDR1 MNHEY, CDR2 SVGEGT. This CDR3 spans 14 amino acids. The CDR3 reads CASSSRGMNTEAFF. The CDR3 region has the DNA TGTGCCAGCAGTTCCAGGGGGATGAACACTGAAGCTTTCTTT.

The chain has TRBV4-1 and TRBJ1-4; TRBD1 agrees at 7 bases. The CDR3 length is 15 residues. After removal of 3 bases from V and 5 bases from J, the junction contained 6 bases not matched to a gene. The V gene's germline CDR1 is MGHRA and CDR2 YSYEKL. Here the CDR3 reads CASSHLTGPNEKLFF. The CDR3 DNA follows: TGCGCCAGCAGCCACCTGACAGGGCCAAATGAAAAACTGTTTTTT.

The rearrangement uses TRBV27 and TRBJ1-6, with D unresolved. V was pared by 6 bases and J by 0 bases, with 12 bases between. Germline V gives CDR1 MNHEY, CDR2 SMNVEV (reference sequence). The CDR3 runs to 16 residues. The CDR3 DNA reads TGTGCCAGCAGATTAAAGGCGAGCTCCTATAATTCACCCCTCCACTTT. Translation: CASRLKASSYNSPLHF.

V and J are TRBV19 and TRBJ2-7, with 9 bases identical to TRBD1. The germline V gene has CDR1 LNHDA and CDR2 SQIVND (reference sequence). With 4 bases clipped from V and 0 bases from J, the junction kept 10 bases outside the gene matches. CDR3 length: 17 residues. The CDR3 reads CASSTAPGTGNSYEQYV. The CDR3, as DNA: TGTGCCAGTAGTACGGCCCCCGGGACAGGGAACTCCTACGAGCAGTACGTC.

This clonotype appeared once. In DNA, the CDR3 is TGCGCCAGCAGCTTGGAACAGGGGTGGATCTATGAGCAGTTCTTC. Amino acids: CASSLEQGWIYEQFF. J is TRBJ2-1 and V is TRBV5-1; 7 nucleotides align to TRBD1. Germline assignment: CDR1 SGHRS and CDR2 YFSETQ. This CDR3 has 15 residues. Trimming removed 0 bases from V and 8 bases from J; junction bases left unmatched: 8.

This clonotype was picked up a small number of times. V gene TRBV28 combines with J gene TRBJ1-1; D is perhaps TRBD1 (6 bases). The germline V gene has CDR1 MDHEN and CDR2 SYDVKM. CDR3 length: 15 amino acids. V was shortened by 5 bases and J by 4 bases, with 17 bases between the two germline ends. The CDR3 DNA sequence: TGTGCCAGCAGTATAGAAACAGGGCTGGTCACTGAAGCTTTCTTT. Protein sequence: CASSIETGLVTEAFF.

This clonotype was seen more than once but under ten times. This sequence joins TRBV24-1 and TRBJ2-2; tentative D call: TRBD2 (7 bases). The CDR3 loop spans 14 amino acids. The germline gives CDR1 KGHDR, CDR2 SFDVKD. The V and J ends lost 7 bases and 6 bases respectively, with 14 bases between them. The CDR3 here is CATRGGAASGELFF. CDR3 DNA sequence: TGTGCCACCAGGGGGGGGGCCGCGTCCGGGGAGCTGTTTTTT.

The chain recombines TRBV7-8 with TRBJ2-5, with D unclear. CDR1 and CDR2 (germline): SGHVS, FQNEAQ. V dropped 1 base and J dropped 2 bases, with 14 bases sitting between them. CDR3 length: 16 residues. CDR3 sequence reads: CASSLETGQIQETQYF. CDR3 nucleotides: TGTGCCAGCAGCTTAGAAACTGGCCAGATACAAGAGACCCAGTACTTC.

This clonotype was recorded a few times. This chain joins TRBV4-2 and TRBJ2-7, with TRBD2 matching over 8 bases. CDR1 and CDR2 from the germline V gene are LGHNA and YNFKEQ. The J segment lost 3 bases and the V segment lost 0 bases, leaving 4 bases of the junction unmatched. The CDR3 is 15 amino acids. The CDR3 coding sequence is TGTGCCAGCAGCCAAGAAAGACTAGCGAGCTACGAGCAGTACTTC. Translating it yields CASSQERLASYEQYF.

In DNA, the CDR3 is TGTGCCAGTAGTATCGTGCAGTCGGGGGTACAGCCCCAGCATTTT. Encoded protein: CASSIVQSGVQPQHF. This rearrangement joins TRBV19 to TRBJ1-5; the D gene is possibly TRBD1 (5 bases). This CDR3 region has 15 residues. The germline CDR1 and CDR2 sequences are LNHDA and SQIVND (reference sequence). V was cut by 3 bases and J by 7 bases, with 16 bases left in between. Together with reference TRBV19 and TRBJ1-5, the CDR3 gives the full variable domain: DGGITQSPKYLFRKEGQNVTLSCEQNLNHDAMYWYRQDPGQGLRLIYYSQIVNDFQKGDIAEGYSVSREKKESFPLTVTSAQKNPTAFYLCASSIVQSGVQPQHFGDGTRLSIL.

The chain joins TRBV20-1 to TRBJ2-1; 9 bases are a match to TRBD2. CDR3 length: 15 amino acids. The V gene's germline CDR1 is DFQATT and CDR2 SNEGSKA (reference sequence). V lost 5 bases to trimming and J lost 14 bases; unmatched junction nucleotides: 19. CDR3 bases: TGCAGTGCTCCCCGGCCCGGGCGGGAGGGCCGGGTTGAGTTCTTC. Amino acids: CSAPRPGREGRVEFF.

The chain uses TRBV5-4 and TRBJ2-1; D is undetermined. The CDR3 has 14 residues. Germline CDR1 and CDR2: SGHNT and YYREEE (reference sequence). V shed 0 bases and J shed 0 bases, with 4 bases lying between them. CDR3 sequence (DNA): TGTGCCAGCAGCTTGGTTGGCTCCTACAATGAGCAGTTCTTC. It specifies CASSLVGSYNEQFF. Combining the CDR3 with reference TRBV5-4 and TRBJ2-1 gives the whole variable domain ETGVTQSPTHLIKTRGQQVTLRCSSQSGHNTVSWYQQALGQGPQFIFQYYREEENGRGNFPPRFSGLQFPNYSSELNVNALELDDSALYLCASSLVGSYNEQFFGPGTRLTVL.